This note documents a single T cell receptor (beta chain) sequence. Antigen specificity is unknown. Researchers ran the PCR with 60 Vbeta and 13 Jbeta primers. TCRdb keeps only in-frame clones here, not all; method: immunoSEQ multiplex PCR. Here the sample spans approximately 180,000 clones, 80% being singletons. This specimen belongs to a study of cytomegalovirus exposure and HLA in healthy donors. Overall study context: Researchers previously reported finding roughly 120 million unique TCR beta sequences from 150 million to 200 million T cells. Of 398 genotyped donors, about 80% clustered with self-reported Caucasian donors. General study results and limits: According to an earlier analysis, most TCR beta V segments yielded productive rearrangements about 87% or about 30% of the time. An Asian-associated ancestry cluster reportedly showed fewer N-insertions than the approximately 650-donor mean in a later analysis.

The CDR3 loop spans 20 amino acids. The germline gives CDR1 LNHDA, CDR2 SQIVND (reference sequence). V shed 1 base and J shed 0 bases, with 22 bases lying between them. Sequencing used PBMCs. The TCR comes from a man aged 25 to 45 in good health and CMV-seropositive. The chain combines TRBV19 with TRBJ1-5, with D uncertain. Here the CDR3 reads CASSIVRRRIGNSSNQPQHF. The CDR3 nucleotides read TGTGCCAGTAGTATAGTGCGGAGGCGAATAGGTAACTCTAGCAATCAGCCCCAGCATTTT.